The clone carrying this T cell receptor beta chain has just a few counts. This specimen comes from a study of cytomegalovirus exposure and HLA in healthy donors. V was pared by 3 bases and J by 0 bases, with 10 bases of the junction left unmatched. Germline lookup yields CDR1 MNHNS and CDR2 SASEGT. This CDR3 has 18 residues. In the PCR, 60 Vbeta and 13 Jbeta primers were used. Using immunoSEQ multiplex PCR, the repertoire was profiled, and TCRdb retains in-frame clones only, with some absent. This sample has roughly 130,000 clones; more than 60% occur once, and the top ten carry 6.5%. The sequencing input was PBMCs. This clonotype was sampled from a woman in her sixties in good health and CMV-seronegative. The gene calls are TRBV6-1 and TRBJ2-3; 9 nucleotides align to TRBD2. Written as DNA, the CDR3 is TGTGCCAGCAGTGATAGTATCGCGGGGGGGCTTAGCACAGATACGCAGTATTTT. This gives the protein CASSDSIAGGLSTDTQYF.